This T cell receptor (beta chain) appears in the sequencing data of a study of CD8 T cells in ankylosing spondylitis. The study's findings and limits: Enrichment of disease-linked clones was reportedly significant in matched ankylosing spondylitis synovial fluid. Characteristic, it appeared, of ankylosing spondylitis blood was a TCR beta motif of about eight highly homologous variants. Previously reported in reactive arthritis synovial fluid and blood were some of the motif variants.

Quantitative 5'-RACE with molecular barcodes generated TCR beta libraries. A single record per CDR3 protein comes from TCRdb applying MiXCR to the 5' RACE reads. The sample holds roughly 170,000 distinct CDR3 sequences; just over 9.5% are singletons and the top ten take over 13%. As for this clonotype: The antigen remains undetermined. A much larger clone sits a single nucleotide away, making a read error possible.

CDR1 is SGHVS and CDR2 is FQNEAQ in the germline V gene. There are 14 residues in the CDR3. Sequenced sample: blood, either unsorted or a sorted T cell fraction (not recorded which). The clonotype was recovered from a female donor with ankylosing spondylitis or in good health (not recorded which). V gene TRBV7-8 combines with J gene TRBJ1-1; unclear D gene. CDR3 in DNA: TGTGCCAGCAGCCCAGACGGGGTTAGCACTGAAGCTTACTTT. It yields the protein CASSPDGVSTEAYF.